One and the same sample provided the 24 T cell receptor beta chains below, sequenced in a study of T-cell reconstitution after alpha-beta-depleted transplantation in children. The TCRbeta library was prepared with unique molecular identifiers. One entry per CDR3 protein, called by TCRdb with MiXCR from the PCR reads. Of about 200,000 distinct CDR3 sequences listed, under 8.5% are singletons. The source material was PBMCs, mostly from graft donor cells, sampled 360 days after TCRalphabeta/CD19-depleted stem cell transplant. These receptors came from a male patient aged 2-15 years who had a stem cell transplant for acute myeloid leukemia, so the T cells may come from the graft donor.

This clonotype was recorded at least ten times. This sequence joins TRBV12-3 or TRBV12-4 and TRBJ2-7, with 11 positions matching TRBD1. With 3 bases clipped from V and 4 bases from J, the junction kept 2 bases outside the gene matches. The CDR3 is 14 residues long. DNA for the CDR3: TGTGCCAGCAGTTTGGGGACAGGGGGATACGAGCAGTACTTC. This sequence encodes CASSLGTGGYEQYF.

The chain combines TRBV27 with TRBJ2-2; 7 bases map to TRBD2. With V trimmed by 7 bases and J by 0 bases, 8 bases remained unmatched. The CDR3 runs to 16 residues. Germline assignment: CDR1 MNHEY and CDR2 SMNVEV (reference sequence). The CDR3 DNA sequence: TGTGCCAGCATGGGGCTAGCGGCTGCGAACACCGGGGAGCTGTTTTTT. Translation gives CASMGLAAANTGELFF.

This clonotype occurred a few times. The chain recombines TRBV27 with TRBJ1-6; D not resolved. The V gene's germline CDR1 is MNHEY and CDR2 SMNVEV (reference sequence). The CDR3 is 13 amino acids. The ends were cut back, 7 bases at V and 0 bases at J, with 4 bases in the middle. The CDR3 DNA sequence: TGTGCCAGCATCGGCTCCTATAATTCACCCCTCCACTTT. Its protein product is CASIGSYNSPLHF.

This clonotype was detected ten times or more. The chain joins TRBV5-1 to TRBJ1-2; no definite D call. Germline V CDR1 and CDR2: SGHRS, YFSETQ. This CDR3 has 13 amino acids. V shed 6 bases and J shed 0 bases, with 9 bases lying between them. The CDR3 sequence: CASKYGANYGYTF. CDR3 coding DNA: TGCGCCAGCAAATATGGAGCTAACTATGGCTACACCTTC.

The chain is built from TRBV4-3 and TRBJ2-7; 8 bases match TRBD2. The CDR3 length is 17 residues. The germline CDR1 and CDR2 sequences are LGHNA and YSLEER. Trimming at V came to 0 bases and at J to 1 base, leaving 8 bases not matched to a gene. The CDR3 nucleotides are TGCGCCAGCAGCCAAGATTGGGTGAGCGGGAGTTCCTACGAGCAGTACTTC. Translating gives CASSQDWVSGSSYEQYF.

The chain links TRBV29-1 to TRBJ2-5; TRBD2 matches at 7 bases. Trimming cost V 2 bases and J 9 bases; bases outside gene matches: 0. This CDR3 has 10 amino acids. Germline CDR1 is SQVTM and CDR2 is ANQGSEA. The CDR3, as DNA: TGCAGCGTTGAACGGGGGGCCCAGTACTTC. As protein: CSVERGAQYF.

In this sample, this clonotype turned up many times. The chain carries TRBV29-1 and TRBJ2-2, with D hard to call. The germline V gene encodes CDR1 SQVTM and CDR2 ANQGSEA. CDR3 length: 11 amino acids. The V gene lost 7 bases and the J gene lost 6 bases, with 9 bases spanning the gap. CDR3 in amino acids: CSAESPGELFF. DNA of the CDR3: TGCAGCGCAGAATCACCCGGGGAGCTGTTTTTT.

This clonotype was detected ten times or more. The chain joins TRBV12-3 or TRBV12-4 to TRBJ2-1; possible D gene TRBD2, 6 bases. Between the trimmed V and J ends, which lost 5 bases and 9 bases, there was a span of 14 bases. The CDR3 runs to 13 residues. The CDR3, as DNA: TGTGCCAGCAGTCCATTTCTAGCGTTTGAGCAGTTCTTC. Protein sequence: CASSPFLAFEQFF.

This chain connects TRBV7-2 to TRBJ2-3; TRBD2 is a possible D gene (5 bases). CDR3 length equals 13 residues. Germline V gene data show CDR1 as SGHTA and CDR2 as FQGNSA. The germline V and J ends were trimmed by 5 bases and 6 bases, with 12 bases remaining between them. The DNA of the CDR3 is TGTGCCAGCAGCGCAGTACTAGAGGATACGCAGTATTTT. Its protein is CASSAVLEDTQYF.

The chain employs TRBV29-1 and TRBJ2-2; no clear D. CDR3 length equals 12 residues. With 7 bases removed from V and 2 bases from J, the gap between germline ends came to 8 bases. Looked up from germline, CDR1 is SQVTM and CDR2 is ANQGSEA. Here the CDR3 reads CSADGNTGELFF. The DNA of the CDR3 is TGCAGCGCGGACGGAAACACCGGGGAGCTGTTTTTT.

This clonotype was observed a few times. V usage is TRBV5-5 and J usage is TRBJ2-3; 8 bases are shared with TRBD2. V gave up 4 bases and J gave up 2 bases; unmatched junction bases: 6. Germline V gene lookup returns CDR1 SGHKS and CDR2 YYEKEE (reference sequence). The CDR3 spans 15 residues. The CDR3 DNA is TGTGCCAGCAGCGGCGGGGGGCGGTCCACAGATACGCAGTATTTT. Its translation: CASSGGGRSTDTQYF.

This clonotype was detected a few times. The V and J genes are TRBV18 and TRBJ2-7, with 9 bases that match TRBD1. The CDR3 length is 15 residues. Germline CDR1 KGHSH, CDR2 LQKENI. J lost 3 bases, V lost 3 bases, and 6 bases had no gene match. This chain's CDR3 is CASSPGDRANYEQYF. In nucleotides, the CDR3 is TGTGCCAGCTCACCGGGGGACAGGGCCAACTACGAGCAGTACTTC.

In its sample, this clonotype was seen many times. The chain has TRBV7-3 and TRBJ2-1, with 7 nucleotides matching TRBD2. Germline assignment: CDR1 SGHTA and CDR2 FQGTGA. The V gene end was trimmed by 2 bases and the J gene end by 7 bases; junction bases not matched to a gene: 8. CDR3 length: 15 residues. Here the CDR3 reads CASSLVGLGSNEQFF. CDR3 DNA sequence: TGTGCCAGCAGCTTAGTAGGACTAGGAAGTAATGAGCAGTTCTTC.

J is TRBJ2-1 and V is TRBV11-3; 14 bases line up with TRBD2. V was clipped by 6 bases and J by 6 bases; unmatched bases: 7. The CDR3 spans 16 residues. Germline assignment: CDR1 SGHNT and CDR2 YENEEA. For the CDR3, the DNA is TGTGCCAGCAGTCCCGAGGGACTAGCGGGGGTCAATGAGCAGTTCTTC. Translated: CASSPEGLAGVNEQFF.

The rearrangement links TRBV6-1 to TRBJ1-5; 11 nucleotides align to TRBD1. Germline CDR1 and CDR2: MNHNS and SASEGT. This CDR3 has 16 residues. The trim removed 8 bases at V and 0 bases at J, leaving 6 bases unmatched. The CDR3 region is CASRRTGGSSNQPQHF. CDR3 nucleotide sequence: TGTGCCAGCCGCAGGACAGGGGGCAGTAGCAATCAGCCCCAGCATTTT.

V and J are TRBV29-1 and TRBJ1-1; 7 bases align to TRBD1. Germline CDR1 reads SQVTM; CDR2 reads ANQGSEA. Trimming took 5 bases from V and 5 from J; bases not matched to a gene: 14. The CDR3 extends over 15 amino acids. This chain's CDR3 is CSVFTGVTRRTEAFF. DNA for the CDR3: TGCAGCGTTTTTACAGGGGTTACGCGTCGGACTGAAGCTTTCTTT.

This clonotype was recorded a few times. CDR3 protein: CAISESRLGTREKLFF. The CDR3, as DNA: TGTGCCATCAGTGAGTCGAGGTTAGGGACACGTGAAAAACTGTTTTTT. The chain has TRBV10-3 and TRBJ1-4, with a tentative D call TRBD1 (6 bases). The CDR3 sequence is 16 residues long. The V gene's germline CDR1 is ENHRY and CDR2 SYGVKD. V was pared by 0 bases and J by 7 bases, with 15 bases between.

This clonotype has a handful of counts. The rearrangement uses TRBV4-2 and TRBJ1-1, with unresolved D. The germline CDR1 and CDR2 sequences are LGHNA and YNFKEQ. The CDR3 runs 15 residues. Trimming pared 1 base from V and 1 base from J, leaving 10 bases between. The CDR3 bases are TGTGCCAGCAGCCAAGCTCGGCCGACGAACACTGAAGCTTTCTTT. This encodes CASSQARPTNTEAFF.

In this sample, this clonotype turned up many times. This chain connects TRBV4-2 to TRBJ2-7; 8 positions agree with TRBD2. V shed 2 bases, J shed 3 bases, and the junction held 6 bases outside the gene matches. From germline, CDR1 is LGHNA and CDR2 YNFKEQ. The CDR3 sequence is 15 residues long. The CDR3 protein is CASSQHSGTNYEQYF. DNA of the CDR3: TGTGCCAGCAGCCAACATAGCGGGACTAACTACGAGCAGTACTTC.

The rearrangement joins TRBV25-1 to TRBJ1-5, with D unclear. Germline V gives CDR1 MGHDK, CDR2 SYGVNS. The V gene lost 2 bases and the J gene lost 2 bases, with 1 base spanning the gap. CDR3 size: 12 residues. This chain's CDR3 is CASSEGNQPQHF. The CDR3 DNA is TGTGCCAGCAGTGAAGGCAATCAGCCCCAGCATTTT.

The chain combines TRBV7-8 with TRBJ2-1, with a possible D match to TRBD2 (5 bases). The CDR3 contains 16 residues. Looked up from germline, CDR1 is SGHVS and CDR2 is FQNEAQ. Trimming stripped 5 bases from V and 2 bases from J, with 16 bases between. This chain's CDR3 is CASSHTLIGTYNEQFF. The CDR3 DNA is TGTGCCAGCAGCCATACTCTCATCGGGACCTACAATGAGCAGTTCTTC.

The chain links TRBV7-2 to TRBJ2-5; TRBD2 agrees at 9 bases. In germline, CDR1 is SGHTA, CDR2 FQGNSA. This CDR3 has 16 residues. V was clipped by 1 base and J by 1 base; unmatched bases: 4. This CDR3 reads CASSLVASGAQETQYF. The CDR3 nucleotides read TGTGCCAGCAGCTTAGTGGCTAGCGGGGCCCAAGAGACCCAGTACTTC.

The J gene is TRBJ1-4, the V gene TRBV15, with a possible D match to TRBD1 (5 bases). There are 14 residues in the CDR3. Germline loops: CDR1 LNHNV, CDR2 YYDKDF (reference sequence). V was clipped by 5 bases and J by 5 bases, with 12 bases between them. The CDR3 protein is CATSGGRVNEKLFF. CDR3 bases: TGTGCCACCAGCGGGGGGAGGGTGAATGAAAAACTGTTTTTT.

This clonotype occurred many times. This chain joins TRBV29-1 and TRBJ1-4, with 7 bases that match TRBD1. Germline assignment: CDR1 SQVTM and CDR2 ANQGSEA. Losses at the gene ends were 6 bases for V and 8 bases for J; bases not matched to a gene: 6. The CDR3 covers 12 residues. CDR3 in DNA: TGCAGCGTCCGGGACAGAAGAGAAAAACTGTTTTTT. Its protein is CSVRDRREKLFF.